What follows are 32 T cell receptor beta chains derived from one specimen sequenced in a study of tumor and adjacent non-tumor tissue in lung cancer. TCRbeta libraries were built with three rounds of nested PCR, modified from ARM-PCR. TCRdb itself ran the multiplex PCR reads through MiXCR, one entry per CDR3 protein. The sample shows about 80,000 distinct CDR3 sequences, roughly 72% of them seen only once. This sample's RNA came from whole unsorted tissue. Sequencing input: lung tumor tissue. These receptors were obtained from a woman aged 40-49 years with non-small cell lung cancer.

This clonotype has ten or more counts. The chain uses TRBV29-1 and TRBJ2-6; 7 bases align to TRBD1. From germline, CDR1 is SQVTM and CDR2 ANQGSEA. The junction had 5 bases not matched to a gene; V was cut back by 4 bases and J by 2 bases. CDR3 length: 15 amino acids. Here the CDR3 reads CSVAQGLTGANVLTF. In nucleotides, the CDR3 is TGCAGCGTTGCACAGGGGCTGACTGGGGCCAACGTCCTGACTTTC.

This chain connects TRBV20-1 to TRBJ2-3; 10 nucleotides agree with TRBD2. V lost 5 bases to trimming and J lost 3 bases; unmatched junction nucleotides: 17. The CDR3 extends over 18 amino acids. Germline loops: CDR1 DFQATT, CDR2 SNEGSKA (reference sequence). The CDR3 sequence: CSASGSGRALILTDTQYF. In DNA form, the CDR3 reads TGCAGTGCTTCTGGCAGCGGGAGGGCCCTCATTTTGACAGATACGCAGTATTTT.

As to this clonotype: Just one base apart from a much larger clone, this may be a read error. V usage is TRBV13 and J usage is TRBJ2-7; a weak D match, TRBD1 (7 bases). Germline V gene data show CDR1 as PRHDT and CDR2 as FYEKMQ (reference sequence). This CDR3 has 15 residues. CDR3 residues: CTSSLRQGLSYEQYF. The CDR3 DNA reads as TGTACCAGCAGCTTAAGACAGGGACTCTCCTACGAGCAGTACTTC.

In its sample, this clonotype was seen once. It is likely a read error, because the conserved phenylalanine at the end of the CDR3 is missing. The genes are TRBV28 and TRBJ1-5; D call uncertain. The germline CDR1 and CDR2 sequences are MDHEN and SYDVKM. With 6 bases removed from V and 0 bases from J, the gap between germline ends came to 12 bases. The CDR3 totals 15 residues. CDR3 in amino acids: CASSPDTISNQPQHL. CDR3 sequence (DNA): TGTGCCAGCAGCCCTGACACCATTAGCAATCAGCCCCAGCATCTT.

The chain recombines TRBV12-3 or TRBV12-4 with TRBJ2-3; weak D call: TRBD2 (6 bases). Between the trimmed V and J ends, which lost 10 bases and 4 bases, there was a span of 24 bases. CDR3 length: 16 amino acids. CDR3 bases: TGTGCCAACTCCTCTCAGTGGGCCGGGGGTCCAGATACGCAGTATTTT. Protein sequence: CANSSQWAGGPDTQYF.

This CDR3 reads CANIRQGMGNQPQHF. The CDR3 region has the DNA TGTGCCAACATTAGACAGGGCATGGGCAATCAGCCCCAGCATTTT. J is TRBJ1-5 and V is TRBV6-1; TRBD1 aligns across 7 bases. This CDR3 region has 15 residues. The V segment lost 10 bases and the J segment 2 bases; nucleotides outside the gene matches: 11. The germline CDR1 and CDR2 sequences are MNHNS and SASEGT.

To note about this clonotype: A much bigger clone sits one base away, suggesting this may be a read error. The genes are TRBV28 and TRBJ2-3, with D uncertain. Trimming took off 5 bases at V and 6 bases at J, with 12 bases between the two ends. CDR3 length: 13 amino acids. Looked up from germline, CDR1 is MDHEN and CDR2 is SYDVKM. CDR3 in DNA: TGTGCCAGCAGTATGACGCTCCACGATACGCAGTATTTT. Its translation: CASSMTLHDTQYF.

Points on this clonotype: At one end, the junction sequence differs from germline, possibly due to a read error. The CDR3 DNA reads as TGTGCCAGGAGCCCATCATGGACAGATTGCGGAGTCAAAAACATTCAGTACTTC. Amino acids: CARSPSWTDCGVKNIQYF. This chain uses TRBV4-2 with TRBJ2-4; D might be TRBD1 (6 bases). The germline V gene has CDR1 LGHNA and CDR2 YNFKEQ. CDR3 length: 18 residues.

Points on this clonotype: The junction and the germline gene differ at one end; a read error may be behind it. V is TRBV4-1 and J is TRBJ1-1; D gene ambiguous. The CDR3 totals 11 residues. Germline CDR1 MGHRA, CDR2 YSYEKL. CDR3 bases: TGCGCAAGATTCGGTGGCACTGTAGCTTTCTTT. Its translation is CARFGGTVAFF.

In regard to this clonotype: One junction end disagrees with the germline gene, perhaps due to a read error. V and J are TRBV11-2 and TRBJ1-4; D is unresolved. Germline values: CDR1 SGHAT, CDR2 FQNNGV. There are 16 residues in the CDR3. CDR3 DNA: TGTGCCAACAGCCAATTAGTTACCCGGAGGAGTGAGAAACTGTTTTTT. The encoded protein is CANSQLVTRRSEKLFF.

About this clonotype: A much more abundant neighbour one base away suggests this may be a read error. The DNA of the CDR3 is TGCAGTGCCCCCGACAGGGGGACTCAAGCTTTCTTT. Its translation is CSAPDRGTQAFF. The chain joins TRBV20-1 to TRBJ1-1; 9 bases line up with TRBD1. Germline values: CDR1 DFQATT, CDR2 SNEGSKA (reference sequence). The ends lost 6 bases at V and 9 bases at J; junction bases unmatched: 8. The CDR3 has 12 residues.

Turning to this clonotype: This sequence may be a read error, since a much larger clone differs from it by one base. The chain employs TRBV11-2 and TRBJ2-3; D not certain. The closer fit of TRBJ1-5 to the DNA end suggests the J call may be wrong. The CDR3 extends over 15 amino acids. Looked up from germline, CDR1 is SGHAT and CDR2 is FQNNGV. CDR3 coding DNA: TGTGCCAGCAGCTTAGGGACTAACGGGATAGATACGCAGCATTTT. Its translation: CASSLGTNGIDTQHF.

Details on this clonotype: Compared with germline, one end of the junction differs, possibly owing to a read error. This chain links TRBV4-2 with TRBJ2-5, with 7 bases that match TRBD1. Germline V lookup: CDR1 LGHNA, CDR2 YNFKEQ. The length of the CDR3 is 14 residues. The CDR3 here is CVSSQDMGQETQYF. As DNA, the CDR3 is TGTGTCAGCAGCCAAGACATGGGACAGGAGACCCAGTACTTC.

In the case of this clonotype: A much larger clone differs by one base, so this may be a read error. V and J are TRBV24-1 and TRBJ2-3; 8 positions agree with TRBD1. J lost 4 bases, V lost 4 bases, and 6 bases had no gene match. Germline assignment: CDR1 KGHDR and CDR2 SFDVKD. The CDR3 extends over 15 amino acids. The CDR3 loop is CATSDRRTGPDTQYF. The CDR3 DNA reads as TGTGCCACCAGTGACCGACGGACAGGGCCAGATACGCAGTATTTT.

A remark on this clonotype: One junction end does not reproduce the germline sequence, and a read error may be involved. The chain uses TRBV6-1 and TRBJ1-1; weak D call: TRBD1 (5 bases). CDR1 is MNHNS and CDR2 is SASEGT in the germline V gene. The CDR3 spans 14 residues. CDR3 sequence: CASSDSGRNTKAFF. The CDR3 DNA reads TGTGCCAGCAGTGACTCAGGGAGGAACACTAAAGCTTTCTTT.

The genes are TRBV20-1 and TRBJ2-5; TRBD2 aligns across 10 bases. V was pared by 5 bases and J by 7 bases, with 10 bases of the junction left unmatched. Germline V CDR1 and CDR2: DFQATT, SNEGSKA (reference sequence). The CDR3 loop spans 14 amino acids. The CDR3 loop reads CSAPESGRAGTQYF. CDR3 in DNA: TGCAGTGCTCCGGAAAGCGGGAGGGCGGGGACCCAGTACTTC.

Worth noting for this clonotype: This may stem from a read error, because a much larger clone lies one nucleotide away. CDR3 DNA: TGTGCCTGGACCCCAGGGAGTGGGGGGTATAGCTACACCTTC. It encodes CAWTPGSGGYSYTF. The chain combines TRBV30 with TRBJ1-2, with a weak D call TRBD1 (5 bases). The V and J ends lost 4 bases and 9 bases respectively, with 21 bases between them. CDR1 and CDR2 from the germline V gene are GTSNPN and SVGIG (reference sequence). This CDR3 has 14 residues.

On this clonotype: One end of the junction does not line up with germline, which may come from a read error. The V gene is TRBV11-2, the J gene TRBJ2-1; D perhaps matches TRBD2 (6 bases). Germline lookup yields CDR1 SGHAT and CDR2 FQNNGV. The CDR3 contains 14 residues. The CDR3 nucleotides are TGTGCCAGGAGCTTGGCGGGATCAAACAATGGGCAGTTCTTC. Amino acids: CARSLAGSNNGQFF.

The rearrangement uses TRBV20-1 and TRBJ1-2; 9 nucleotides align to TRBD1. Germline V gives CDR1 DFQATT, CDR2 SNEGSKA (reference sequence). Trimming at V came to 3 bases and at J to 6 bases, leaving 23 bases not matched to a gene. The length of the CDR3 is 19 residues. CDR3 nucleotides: TGCAGTGCTAGCCCCTCCTATCCGGACAGGGGCCAGGGAGGCAATGGCTACACCTTC. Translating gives CSASPSYPDRGQGGNGYTF.

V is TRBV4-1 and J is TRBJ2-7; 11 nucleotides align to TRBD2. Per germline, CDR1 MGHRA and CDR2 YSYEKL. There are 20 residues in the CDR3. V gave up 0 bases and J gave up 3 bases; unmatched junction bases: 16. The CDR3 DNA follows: TGCGCCAGCAGCCAAGATTCCCAACTAGCGGGAGCACTTAGAGTCTACGAGCAGTACTTC. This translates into CASSQDSQLAGALRVYEQYF.

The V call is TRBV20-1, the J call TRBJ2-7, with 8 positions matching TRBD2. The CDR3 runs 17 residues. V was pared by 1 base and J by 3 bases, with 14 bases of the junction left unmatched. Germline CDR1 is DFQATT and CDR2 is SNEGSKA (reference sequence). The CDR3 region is CSARVRASGLGFYEQYF. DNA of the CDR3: TGCAGTGCTAGAGTGCGGGCTAGCGGGCTAGGATTCTACGAGCAGTACTTC.

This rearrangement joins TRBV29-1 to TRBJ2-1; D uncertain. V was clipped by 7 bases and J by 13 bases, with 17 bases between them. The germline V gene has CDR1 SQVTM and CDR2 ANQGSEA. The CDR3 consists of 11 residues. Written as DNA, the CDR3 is TGCAGCGCCCGTCTTACCAATGTACAGTTCTTC. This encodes CSARLTNVQFF.

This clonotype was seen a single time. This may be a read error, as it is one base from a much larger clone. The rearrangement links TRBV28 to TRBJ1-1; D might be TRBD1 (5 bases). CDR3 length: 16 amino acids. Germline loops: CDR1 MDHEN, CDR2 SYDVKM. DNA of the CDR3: TGTGCCAGCAGTTTACCCCAAGGGAGGGGCGGAACTGAAGCTTCCTTT. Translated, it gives CASSLPQGRGGTEASF.

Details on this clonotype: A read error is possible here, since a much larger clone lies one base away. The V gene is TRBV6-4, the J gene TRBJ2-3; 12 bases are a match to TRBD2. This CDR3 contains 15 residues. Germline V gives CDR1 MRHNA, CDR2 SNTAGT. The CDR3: CASSATSGGLDTRYF. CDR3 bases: TGTGCCAGCAGCGCGACTAGCGGGGGTTTAGATACGCGGTATTTT.

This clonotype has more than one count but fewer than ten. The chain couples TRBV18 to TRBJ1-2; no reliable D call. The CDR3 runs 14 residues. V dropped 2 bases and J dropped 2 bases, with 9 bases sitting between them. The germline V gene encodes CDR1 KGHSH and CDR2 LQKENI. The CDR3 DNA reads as TGTGCCAGCTCACCAGCGACTAGAAACTATGGCTACACCTTC. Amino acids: CASSPATRNYGYTF.

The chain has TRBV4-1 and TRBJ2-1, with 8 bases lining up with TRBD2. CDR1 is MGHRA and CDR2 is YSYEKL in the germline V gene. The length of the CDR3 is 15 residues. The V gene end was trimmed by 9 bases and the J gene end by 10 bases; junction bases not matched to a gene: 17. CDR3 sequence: CASTQGNGRASEQFF. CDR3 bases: TGCGCCAGTACCCAAGGGAACGGGAGGGCGTCGGAGCAGTTCTTC.

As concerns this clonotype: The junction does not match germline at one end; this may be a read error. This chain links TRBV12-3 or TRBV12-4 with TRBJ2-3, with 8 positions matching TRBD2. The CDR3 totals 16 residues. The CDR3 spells CTSSPVSGESTDTQYF. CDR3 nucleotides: TGTACCAGCAGTCCAGTTAGCGGGGAGAGCACAGATACGCAGTATTTT.

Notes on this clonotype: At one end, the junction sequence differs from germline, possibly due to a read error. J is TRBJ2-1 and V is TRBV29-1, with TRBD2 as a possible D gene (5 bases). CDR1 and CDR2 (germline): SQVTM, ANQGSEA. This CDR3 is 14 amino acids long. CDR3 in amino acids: CSVVETLSYNEQFF. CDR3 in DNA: TGTAGCGTTGTCGAGACCCTATCTTACAATGAGCAGTTCTTC.

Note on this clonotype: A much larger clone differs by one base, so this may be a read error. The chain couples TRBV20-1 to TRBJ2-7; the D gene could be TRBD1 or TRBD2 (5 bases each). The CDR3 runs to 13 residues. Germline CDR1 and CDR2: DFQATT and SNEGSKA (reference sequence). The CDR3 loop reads CSATGGSSYGQYF. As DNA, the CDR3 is TGCAGCGCTACAGGTGGGAGCTCCTACGGGCAGTACTTC.

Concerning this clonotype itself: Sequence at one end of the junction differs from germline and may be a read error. The CDR3 nucleotides are TGCAGCATTGAAGAGGTGAGGGCTGGGGCCGACGTCCTGACCTTC. Translation: CSIEEVRAGADVLTF. This sequence joins TRBV29-1 and TRBJ2-6; tentatively, D is TRBD1 or TRBD2 (5 bases each). This CDR3 comprises 15 residues. Per germline, CDR1 SQVTM and CDR2 ANQGSEA.

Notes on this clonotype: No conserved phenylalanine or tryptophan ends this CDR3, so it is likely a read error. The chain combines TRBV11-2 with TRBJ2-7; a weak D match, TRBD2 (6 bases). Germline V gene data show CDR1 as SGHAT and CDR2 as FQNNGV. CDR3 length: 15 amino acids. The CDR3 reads CASSHPGTGGYEQYI. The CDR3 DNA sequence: TGTGCCAGCAGCCACCCCGGGACTGGCGGATACGAACAGTACATC.

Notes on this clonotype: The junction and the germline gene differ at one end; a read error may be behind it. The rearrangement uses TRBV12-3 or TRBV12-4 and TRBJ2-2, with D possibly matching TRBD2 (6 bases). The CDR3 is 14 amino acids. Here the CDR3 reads CASRSGLKPGELFF. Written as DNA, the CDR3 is TGTGCAAGCAGATCGGGACTGAAGCCCGGGGAGCTGTTTTTT.